Shown below are 17 T cell receptor beta chains from a single sample sequenced in a study of T cell repertoires in cytomegalovirus infection. Their specific antigens are unknown. TCRdb re-analysed the reads in MiXCR, keeping a single row per CDR3 protein. Of roughly 500,000 distinct CDR3 sequences listed, 25% to 35% are singletons. The specimen was cultured PBMCs, collected from culture after CMV antigen stimulation. The source of these receptors is a human donor in good health (CMV status not recorded). Some clones in this sample may be carry-over from other donors' samples.

The chain carries TRBV24-1 and TRBJ2-3; D gene unclear. Trimming pared 7 bases from V and 2 bases from J, leaving 6 bases between. CDR1 is KGHDR, CDR2 SFDVKD, per germline. This CDR3 contains 12 residues. The CDR3 here is CATRGNTDTQYF. The CDR3 nucleotides read TGTGCCACCAGAGGGAACACAGATACGCAGTATTTT.

This clonotype showed up just a few times. This rearrangement joins TRBV7-6 to TRBJ1-3; tentative D call: TRBD1 (6 bases). The CDR3 spans 14 residues. Germline V gives CDR1 SGHVS, CDR2 FNYEAQ. The V gene lost 4 bases and the J gene lost 3 bases, with 10 bases spanning the gap. CDR3 region: CASSSRGHGNTIYF. The CDR3, as DNA: TGTGCCAGCAGCTCCAGGGGTCATGGAAACACCATATATTTT.

V gene TRBV5-4 combines with J gene TRBJ2-2, with TRBD2 identical over 7 bases. The germline V gene encodes CDR1 SGHNT and CDR2 YYREEE (reference sequence). Trimming at V came to 0 bases and at J to 2 bases, leaving 4 bases not matched to a gene. CDR3 length: 16 residues. Here the CDR3 DNA reads TGTGCCAGCAGCTTGGAACTAGCGATTAACACCGGGGAGCTGTTTTTT. Translation: CASSLELAINTGELFF.

The CDR3, as DNA: TGTGCCAGCAGCTTAGTGGGGTGGGAGGCCCTCCACTTT. It specifies CASSLVGWEALHF. V usage is TRBV7-2 and J usage is TRBJ1-6; D is unresolved. There are 13 residues in the CDR3. In germline, CDR1 is SGHTA, CDR2 FQGNSA. Trimming shortened V by 1 base and J by 14 bases, and 12 bases separated the two germline ends.

This clonotype came up a few times. The J gene is TRBJ2-1, the V gene TRBV4-1; D ambiguous. V lost 4 bases and J 2 bases, leaving 15 bases between the germline ends. The CDR3 has 16 amino acids. Germline CDR1 and CDR2: MGHRA and YSYEKL. The CDR3 coding sequence is TGCGCCAGCAGCCCGGGCGAGGCGGTACCCTACAATGAGCAGTTCTTC. Residues: CASSPGEAVPYNEQFF.

In this sample, this clonotype turned up a few times. CDR3 protein: CASSVHGLAGVNEQFF. DNA of the CDR3: TGTGCCAGCAGCGTTCACGGACTAGCGGGAGTGAATGAGCAGTTCTTC. The genes are TRBV7-3 and TRBJ2-1; TRBD2 agrees at 13 bases. The CDR3 has 16 amino acids. CDR1 and CDR2 (germline): SGHTA, FQGTGA. With 5 bases clipped from V and 7 bases from J, the junction kept 8 bases outside the gene matches.

In its sample, this clonotype was seen a few times. V is TRBV11-3 and J is TRBJ2-1; 7 bases are shared with TRBD2. The germline V gene encodes CDR1 SGHNT and CDR2 YENEEA. The ends lost 5 bases at V and 0 bases at J; junction bases unmatched: 10. The CDR3 has 17 residues. DNA for the CDR3: TGTGCCAGCAGCCACCGGCGAGGCGGGAGCTCCTACAATGAGCAGTTCTTC. It yields the protein CASSHRRGGSSYNEQFF. Full variable domain (remainder filled in from reference TRBV11-3 and TRBJ2-1): EAGVVQSPRYKIIEKKQPVAFWCNPISGHNTLYWYLQNLGQGPELLIRYENEEAVDDSQLPKDRFSAERLKGVDSTLKIQPAELGDSAVYLCASSHRRGGSSYNEQFFGPGTRLTVL.

This chain uses TRBV6-1 with TRBJ1-3, with D possibly TRBD1 on 6 matching bases. Per germline, CDR1 MNHNS and CDR2 SASEGT. The CDR3 consists of 16 residues. Trimming shortened V by 7 bases and J by 4 bases, and 20 bases separated the two germline ends. The CDR3 DNA is TGTGCCAGCAACTACGGGACAATCGACTCAGGAAACACCATATATTTT. Its translation: CASNYGTIDSGNTIYF.

This clonotype has at least ten counts. V and J are TRBV12-3 or TRBV12-4 and TRBJ2-3; D remains ambiguous. Trimming removed 3 bases at V and 5 bases at J, with 3 bases between. CDR3 length: 11 amino acids. For the CDR3, the DNA is TGTGCCAGCAGTTTTGGAGATACGCAGTATTTT. The encoded protein is CASSFGDTQYF.

About this clonotype: Mismatch with germline at one junction end may stem from a read error. V gene TRBV10-3 combines with J gene TRBJ1-2; no clear D. The CDR3 totals 15 residues. CDR1 and CDR2 (germline): ENHRY, SYGVKD. In DNA form, the CDR3 reads TGTGCCATCAGCGCACCGAGTGGACGGAACTGTGGCTACACCTTC. Translation: CAISAPSGRNCGYTF.

DNA of the CDR3: TGTGCCAGTACACGCGGGACTAGGGCGTTCTTC. Residues: CASTRGTRAFF. This chain joins TRBV19 and TRBJ2-1, with TRBD2 identical over 8 bases. The ends lost 7 bases at V and 15 bases at J; junction bases unmatched: 8. CDR1 and CDR2 (germline): LNHDA, SQIVND (reference sequence). The CDR3 length is 11 residues.

The table lists this clonotype with many counts. The junction does not match germline at one end; this may be a read error. This sequence joins TRBV7-9 and TRBJ2-1; 14 nucleotides line up with TRBD2. From germline, CDR1 is SEHNR and CDR2 FQNEAQ (reference sequence). This CDR3 comprises 13 residues. The CDR3 sequence is CASSSGLAGDELF. DNA for the CDR3: TGTGCCAGCAGCTCGGGACTAGCGGGAGACGAGCTCTTC.

This clonotype has just a few counts. The chain links TRBV11-2 to TRBJ2-5; maybe TRBD2 (6 bases). V was cut by 3 bases and J by 2 bases, with 10 bases left in between. The germline V gene encodes CDR1 SGHAT and CDR2 FQNNGV. This CDR3 region has 14 residues. The CDR3 spells CASSFMGLQETQYF. CDR3 DNA: TGTGCCAGCAGCTTCATGGGACTGCAAGAGACCCAGTACTTC. Together with reference TRBV11-2 and TRBJ2-5, the CDR3 gives the full variable domain: EAGVAQSPRYKIIEKRQSVAFWCNPISGHATLYWYQQILGQGPKLLIQFQNNGVVDDSQLPKDRFSAERLKGVDSTLKIQPAKLEDSAVYLCASSFMGLQETQYFGPGTRLLVL.

This clonotype was observed a handful of times. The V call is TRBV12-3 or TRBV12-4, the J call TRBJ1-2; 10 bases match TRBD1. V was clipped by 1 base and J by 13 bases; unmatched bases: 6. This CDR3 spans 13 amino acids. CDR3 protein: CASSLGGQGFSTF. In DNA form, the CDR3 reads TGTGCCAGCAGTTTAGGGGGACAGGGGTTCTCCACCTTC.

This sequence joins TRBV29-1 and TRBJ2-5; 9 bases are shared with TRBD2. This CDR3 has 13 amino acids. J was trimmed by 1 base and V by 4 bases; bases with no gene match: 1. Germline values: CDR1 SQVTM, CDR2 ANQGSEA. CDR3 in amino acids: CSVGSGSQETQYF. CDR3 bases: TGCAGCGTTGGTAGCGGGAGCCAAGAGACCCAGTACTTC.

The chain has TRBV10-3 and TRBJ2-3, with TRBD2 matching 7 bases. The V and J ends lost 3 bases and 6 bases, in that order; junction bases with no gene match: 9. This CDR3 contains 15 residues. Germline V lookup: CDR1 ENHRY, CDR2 SYGVKD. CDR3 nucleotide sequence: TGTGCCATCAGTGATCTAGCGGAAGCCCGGGATACGCAGTATTTT. Translating it yields CAISDLAEARDTQYF.

This chain connects TRBV20-1 to TRBJ2-7; D is perhaps TRBD2 (5 bases). This CDR3 has 15 residues. V lost 0 bases to trimming and J lost 3 bases, with 15 bases between them. Germline lookup yields CDR1 DFQATT and CDR2 SNEGSKA (reference sequence). The CDR3 protein is CSARDLAGYFYEQYV. For the CDR3, the DNA is TGCAGTGCTAGAGATCTGGCGGGCTACTTCTACGAGCAGTACGTC.